Below, 17 T cell receptor beta chains from the same sample are listed, as sequenced in a study of breast tumors, draining lymph nodes, adjacent tissues. TCRdb used MiXCR to reprocess the multiplex PCR reads, holding one entry per CDR3 protein. Among 140,000 or so distinct CDR3 sequences listed, 32% were seen once. Breast cancer patients provided tissue from their axillary draining lymph nodes. The sequencing input was axillary lymph node tissue. The receptors derive from a female donor with breast cancer. Some clones in this sample may be carry-over from other donors' samples.

This clonotype was detected ten times or more. V usage is TRBV10-3 and J usage is TRBJ2-3; 13 bases line up with TRBD2. The junction had 5 bases not matched to a gene; V was cut back by 5 bases and J by 0 bases. Germline V lookup: CDR1 ENHRY, CDR2 SYGVKD. This CDR3 is 17 amino acids long. CDR3 amino acids: CAISRTSGGQSTDTQYF. CDR3 sequence (DNA): TGTGCCATCAGTCGGACTAGCGGGGGCCAGAGCACAGATACGCAGTATTTT.

In its sample, this clonotype was seen many times. The rearrangement links TRBV24-1 to TRBJ2-2; TRBD1 agrees at 8 bases. CDR3 length equals 16 residues. Trimming removed 2 bases from V and 4 bases from J; junction bases left unmatched: 5. Germline CDR1 is KGHDR and CDR2 is SFDVKD. The CDR3 loop reads CATSDWTGRLTGELFF. The CDR3 region has the DNA TGTGCCACCAGTGATTGGACAGGGAGACTCACCGGGGAGCTGTTTTTT.

This clonotype showed up just a few times. The chain employs TRBV28 and TRBJ1-4; D gene uncertain. Germline values: CDR1 MDHEN, CDR2 SYDVKM. Trimming took 4 bases from V and 2 from J, leaving 11 bases between them. CDR3 size: 15 residues. DNA for the CDR3: TGTGCCAGCAGTTACCCCGTCGGGACTAATGAAAAACTGTTTTTT. Protein product: CASSYPVGTNEKLFF.

This clonotype was detected ten times or more. CDR3 bases: TGTGCCAGCAGATTCGCTTCGAGGTCTTCTGGGGCCAACGTCCTGACTTTC. Amino acids: CASRFASRSSGANVLTF. V is TRBV7-8 and J is TRBJ2-6; D gene ambiguous. Germline V gives CDR1 SGHVS, CDR2 FQNEAQ. The CDR3 length is 17 residues. V lost 6 bases and J lost 1, with 16 bases in between.

The table lists this clonotype with many counts. The chain combines TRBV20-1 with TRBJ2-7; 8 nucleotides line up with TRBD2. Germline assignment: CDR1 DFQATT and CDR2 SNEGSKA (reference sequence). The CDR3 covers 14 residues. The junction had 6 bases not matched to a gene; V was cut back by 5 bases and J by 0 bases. CDR3 DNA: TGCAGTGCTTTAGCGGGGACGAGCTCCTACGAGCAGTACTTC. It yields the protein CSALAGTSSYEQYF.

This clonotype has at least ten counts. At one end, the junction sequence differs from germline, possibly due to a read error. This chain connects TRBV7-7 to TRBJ2-5; 12 bases agree with TRBD2. CDR3 length: 15 amino acids. The germline V gene has CDR1 SSHAT and CDR2 FNYEAQ (reference sequence). CDR3 DNA: TGTGCTAGCAGCCTGACTAGCGGGGGTGGGGAGACCCAGTACTTC. Residues: CASSLTSGGGETQYF.

This clonotype was observed many times. This may be a read error: a much more frequent sequence differs by one nucleotide. The chain is built from TRBV25-1 and TRBJ2-5, with D possibly being TRBD2 (7 bases). CDR3 length equals 17 residues. V was clipped by 1 base and J by 5 bases, with 20 bases between them. Germline V lookup: CDR1 MGHDK, CDR2 SYGVNS. CDR3 loop: CASSELAGEGNEETQYF. The CDR3 nucleotides are TGTGCCAGCAGTGAATTGGCAGGGGAGGGTAATGAGGAGACCCAGTACTTC.

As for this clonotype: It may be a read error: a sequence one base away is much more abundant. J is TRBJ2-4 and V is TRBV20-1, with unresolved D. This CDR3 comprises 11 residues. Germline values: CDR1 DFQATT, CDR2 SNEGSKA (reference sequence). CDR3 in amino acids: CSAPRQDIQSF. For the CDR3, the DNA is TGCAGTGCCCCTCGACAAGACATTCAGTCCTTC.

This clonotype was observed at least ten times. The chain couples TRBV18 to TRBJ1-3; no clear D. Deletions cut 4 bases from V and 8 bases from J, with 9 bases between. CDR3 length: 12 residues. Germline CDR1 and CDR2: KGHSH and LQKENI. Written as DNA, the CDR3 is TGTGCCAGCTCACATGGTGTCGACACCATATATTTT. Protein: CASSHGVDTIYF.

The genes are TRBV2 and TRBJ1-2; 7 nucleotides line up with TRBD1. With V trimmed by 8 bases and J by 8 bases, 5 bases remained unmatched. Germline-derived CDR1 and CDR2 are SNHLY and FYNNEI. CDR3 length: 11 residues. DNA for the CDR3: TGTGCCAGCGCTACAGGGGAAGGCTACACCTTC. Protein: CASATGEGYTF.

A note on this clonotype: A much larger clone lies a single base off, so this may be a read error. The chain is built from TRBV5-4 and TRBJ2-3, with a tentative D call TRBD2 (7 bases). The CDR3 is 16 amino acids. Trimming pared 4 bases from V and 2 bases from J, leaving 17 bases between. Germline CDR1 SGHNT, CDR2 YYREEE (reference sequence). For the CDR3, the DNA is TGTGCCAGCAGCCCGAGACAGGCGGGGGCCACAGATACGCAGTATTTT. It encodes CASSPRQAGATDTQYF.

This clonotype was detected many times. The V gene is TRBV20-1, the J gene TRBJ2-3; D possibly corresponds to TRBD2 (6 bases). The V and J ends lost 1 base and 1 base respectively, with 15 bases between them. The CDR3 is 16 residues long. Germline assignment: CDR1 DFQATT and CDR2 SNEGSKA (reference sequence). DNA of the CDR3: TGCAGTGCTAGAGCGGCGGGGCGGCCCCGCACAGATACGCAGTATTTT. It specifies CSARAAGRPRTDTQYF.

This clonotype showed up just a few times. V gene TRBV7-3 combines with J gene TRBJ2-5; TRBD2 aligns across 7 bases. The germline V gene has CDR1 SGHTA and CDR2 FQGTGA. After removal of 1 base from V and 5 bases from J, the junction contained 1 base not matched to a gene. This CDR3 contains 13 residues. CDR3 protein: CASSLNGGETQYF. In DNA form, the CDR3 reads TGTGCCAGCAGCTTAAACGGGGGGGAGACCCAGTACTTC.

This clonotype came up many times. The chain carries TRBV5-5 and TRBJ2-3; 10 positions match TRBD2. Germline lookup yields CDR1 SGHKS and CDR2 YYEKEE (reference sequence). The J segment lost 0 bases and the V segment lost 5 bases, leaving 12 bases of the junction unmatched. The CDR3 totals 18 residues. Here the CDR3 DNA reads TGTGCCAGCAGGACAAGCGGGGGGGCCTTTCGGAGCACAGATACGCAGTATTTT. Residues: CASRTSGGAFRSTDTQYF.

Many counts were recorded for this clonotype. The chain couples TRBV10-3 to TRBJ2-4, with TRBD1 matching 8 bases. The germline CDR1 and CDR2 sequences are ENHRY and SYGVKD. V shed 3 bases, J shed 3 bases, and the junction held 4 bases outside the gene matches. The CDR3 loop spans 15 amino acids. The CDR3 region is CAISEFGQGKNIQYF. CDR3 nucleotides: TGTGCCATCAGTGAATTCGGACAGGGCAAAAACATTCAGTACTTC.

The chain recombines TRBV25-1 with TRBJ2-5, with D maybe TRBD2 (7 bases). Germline-derived CDR1 and CDR2 are MGHDK and SYGVNS. V shed 9 bases and J shed 4 bases, with 9 bases lying between them. This CDR3 comprises 11 residues. The CDR3 loop reads CARGGAETQYF. The CDR3 nucleotides read TGTGCCAGGGGGGGGGCAGAGACCCAGTACTTC.

This clonotype was counted ten times or more. V is TRBV2 and J is TRBJ2-1; D unclear. The V and J ends lost 2 bases and 9 bases respectively, with 17 bases between them. The V gene's germline CDR1 is SNHLY and CDR2 FYNNEI. The CDR3 extends over 15 amino acids. For the CDR3, the DNA is TGTGCCAGCAGTGAAACCCGAACACCACGGAGTGAGCAGTTCTTC. It translates to CASSETRTPRSEQFF.